The clone carrying this TCR beta chain was detected many times. This record belongs to a study of T-cell reconstitution after alpha-beta-depleted transplantation in children. This CDR3 has 15 residues. Deletions cut 6 bases from V and 0 bases from J, with 11 bases between. TCRbeta library construction was performed incorporating unique molecular identifiers. Using its own MiXCR run on the PCR reads, TCRdb lists one record per CDR3 protein. Of approximately 270,000 distinct CDR3 sequences in the sample, approximately 9.6% are singletons; the top ten hold around a tenth. This TCR was sampled from a human donor who donated a stem cell graft to a child with SCID. Material: PBMCs from the stem cell graft donor, obtained from the stem cell graft. The chain has TRBV12-3 or TRBV12-4 and TRBJ2-2, with D possibly TRBD1 on 6 matching bases. The CDR3 region has the DNA TGTGCCAGCAGCCCCGGGACAACGAACACCGGGGAGCTGTTTTTT. It encodes CASSPGTTNTGELFF.